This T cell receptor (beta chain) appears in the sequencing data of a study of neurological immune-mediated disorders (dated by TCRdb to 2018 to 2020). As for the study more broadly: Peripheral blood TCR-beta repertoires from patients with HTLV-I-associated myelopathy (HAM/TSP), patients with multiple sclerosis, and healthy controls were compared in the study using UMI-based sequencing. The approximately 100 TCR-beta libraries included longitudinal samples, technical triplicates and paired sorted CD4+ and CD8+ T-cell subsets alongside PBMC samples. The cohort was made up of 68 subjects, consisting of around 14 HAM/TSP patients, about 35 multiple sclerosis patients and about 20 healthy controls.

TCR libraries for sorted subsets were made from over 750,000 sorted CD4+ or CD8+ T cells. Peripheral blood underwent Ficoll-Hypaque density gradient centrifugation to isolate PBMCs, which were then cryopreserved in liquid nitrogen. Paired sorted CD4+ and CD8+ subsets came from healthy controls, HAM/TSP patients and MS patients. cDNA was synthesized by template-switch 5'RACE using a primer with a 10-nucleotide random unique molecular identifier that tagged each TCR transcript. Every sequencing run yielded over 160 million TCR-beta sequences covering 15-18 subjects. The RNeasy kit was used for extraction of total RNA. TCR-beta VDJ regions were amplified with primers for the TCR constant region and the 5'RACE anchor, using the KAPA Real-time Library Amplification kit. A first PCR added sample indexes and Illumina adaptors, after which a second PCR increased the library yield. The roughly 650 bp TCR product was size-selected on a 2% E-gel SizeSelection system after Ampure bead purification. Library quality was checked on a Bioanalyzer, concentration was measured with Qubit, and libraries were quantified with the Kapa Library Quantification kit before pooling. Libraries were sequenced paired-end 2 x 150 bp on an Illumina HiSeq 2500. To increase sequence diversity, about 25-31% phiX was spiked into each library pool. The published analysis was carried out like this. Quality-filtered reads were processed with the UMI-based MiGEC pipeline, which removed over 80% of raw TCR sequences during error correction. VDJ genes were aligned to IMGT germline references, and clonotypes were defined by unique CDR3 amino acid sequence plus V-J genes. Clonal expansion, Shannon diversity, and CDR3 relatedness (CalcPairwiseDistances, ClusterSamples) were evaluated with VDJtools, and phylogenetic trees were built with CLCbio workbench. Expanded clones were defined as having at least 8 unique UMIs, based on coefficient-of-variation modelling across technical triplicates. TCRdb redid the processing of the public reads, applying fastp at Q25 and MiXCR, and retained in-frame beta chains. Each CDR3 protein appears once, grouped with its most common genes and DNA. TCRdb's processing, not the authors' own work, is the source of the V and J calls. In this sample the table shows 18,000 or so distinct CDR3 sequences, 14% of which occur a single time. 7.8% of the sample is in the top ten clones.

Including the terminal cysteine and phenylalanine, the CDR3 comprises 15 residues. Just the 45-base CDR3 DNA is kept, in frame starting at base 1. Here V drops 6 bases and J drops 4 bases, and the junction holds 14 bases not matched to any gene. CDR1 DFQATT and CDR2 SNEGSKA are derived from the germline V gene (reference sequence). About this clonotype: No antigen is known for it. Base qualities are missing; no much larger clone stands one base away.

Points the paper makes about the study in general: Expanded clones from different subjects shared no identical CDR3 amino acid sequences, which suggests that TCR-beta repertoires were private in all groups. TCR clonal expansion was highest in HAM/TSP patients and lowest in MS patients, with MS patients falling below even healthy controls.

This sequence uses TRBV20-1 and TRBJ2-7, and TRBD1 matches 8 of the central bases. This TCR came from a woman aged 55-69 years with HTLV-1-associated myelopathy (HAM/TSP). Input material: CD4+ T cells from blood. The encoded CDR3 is CSASLPSGQVYEQYF. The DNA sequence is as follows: TGCAGTGCCAGTCTTCCATCGGGACAGGTATACGAGCAGTACTTC.